The 22 T cell receptor beta chains listed next were all sequenced from one sample in a study of PD-1 blockade in classical Hodgkin lymphoma. Produced via immunoSEQ multiplex PCR; TCRdb's table is partial and in-frame only. The sample includes approximately 28,000 clones, about three quarters of them seen just once. All the patients suffered relapse after autologous stem cell transplantation, and brentuximab vedotin exposure differed. Starting with thawed PBMCs, CD4+ T cells were purified by magnetic negative selection. This material consisted of CD4+ T cells from blood, taken at baseline. These receptors came from a human donor with classical Hodgkin lymphoma.

This chain uses TRBV28 with TRBJ2-7; TRBD2 agrees at 8 bases. With 5 bases clipped from V and 4 bases from J, the junction kept 4 bases outside the gene matches. The germline CDR1 and CDR2 sequences are MDHEN and SYDVKM. CDR3 length equals 13 residues. The CDR3 spells CASSLLAAYEQYF. CDR3 nucleotides: TGTGCCAGCAGTCTACTAGCGGCGTACGAGCAGTACTTC.

The chain couples TRBV6-6 to TRBJ1-4; 7 positions match TRBD1. The CDR3 sequence is 14 residues long. The trim removed 6 bases at V and 4 bases at J, leaving 5 bases unmatched. Germline-derived CDR1 and CDR2 are MNHNY and SVGAGI (reference sequence). The CDR3 sequence is CASRDQGDNEKLFF. The CDR3 nucleotides read TGTGCCAGCAGGGATCAGGGGGATAATGAAAAACTGTTTTTT.

V and J are TRBV5-6 and TRBJ2-3, with D tentatively TRBD2 (6 bases). CDR3 length: 18 residues. V was trimmed by 0 bases and J by 1 base, leaving 18 bases between them. The germline gives CDR1 SGHDT, CDR2 YYEEEE. Here the CDR3 reads CASSLAGVRPSGTDTQYF. The DNA for the CDR3 is TGTGCCAGCAGCTTGGCCGGAGTTAGGCCTAGCGGCACAGATACGCAGTATTTT.

V usage is TRBV19 and J usage is TRBJ1-6; TRBD1 aligns across 8 bases. The CDR3 sequence is 15 residues long. J lost 8 bases, V lost 6 bases, and 9 bases had no gene match. CDR1 is LNHDA, CDR2 SQIVND, per germline (reference sequence). CDR3 protein: CASSKGQAVYSPLHF. The CDR3 DNA sequence: TGTGCCAGTAGCAAGGGACAGGCGGTTTATTCACCCCTCCACTTT.

This chain uses TRBV7-2 with TRBJ1-2; 7 bases match TRBD1. J was trimmed by 4 bases and V by 2 bases; bases with no gene match: 10. The germline V gene encodes CDR1 SGHTA and CDR2 FQGNSA. The CDR3 length is 16 residues. The CDR3 nucleotides read TGTGCCAGCAGCTTACACTACACAGGGGCGGGCTATGGCTACACCTTC. Translating it yields CASSLHYTGAGYGYTF.

This clone was seen once. The V gene is TRBV7-2, the J gene TRBJ1-1, with 8 bases that match TRBD1. The germline V gene encodes CDR1 SGHTA and CDR2 FQGNSA. CDR3 length: 14 amino acids. V was pared by 6 bases and J by 4 bases, with 7 bases of the junction left unmatched. The CDR3 loop reads CASSQQGAGTEAFF. For the CDR3, the DNA is TGTGCCAGCAGTCAGCAGGGGGCGGGCACTGAAGCTTTCTTT. The full variable domain, its missing parts supplied by reference TRBV7-2 and TRBJ1-1, is GAGVSQSPSNKVTEKGKDVELRCDPISGHTALYWYRQSLGQGLEFLIYFQGNSAPDKSGLPSDRFSAERTGGSVSTLTIQRTQQEDSAVYLCASSQQGAGTEAFFGQGTRLTVV.

The J gene is TRBJ2-6, the V gene TRBV10-3; TRBD1 matches 7 bases. Germline V lookup: CDR1 ENHRY, CDR2 SYGVKD. This CDR3 has 18 amino acids. J gave up 0 bases and V 6 bases, and 11 bases lay outside the gene matches. The DNA of the CDR3 is TGTGCCATCAGCGGGGACAGCAAGATTCCCTCTGGGGCCAACGTCCTGACTTTC. It specifies CAISGDSKIPSGANVLTF.

The gene calls are TRBV6-5 and TRBJ1-4; a weak D match, TRBD1 (5 bases). V dropped 0 bases and J dropped 5 bases, with 10 bases sitting between them. The CDR3 runs 15 residues. Germline CDR1 is MNHEY and CDR2 is SVGAGI. CDR3 DNA: TGTGCCAGCAGTTACTCGGCCGGGGGGAATGAAAAACTGTTTTTT. Translation: CASSYSAGGNEKLFF.

The V and J genes are TRBV11-3 and TRBJ2-2; D might be TRBD2 (7 bases). The CDR3 is 16 residues long. Trimming removed 3 bases from V and 2 bases from J, with 13 bases in between. Germline V gene data show CDR1 as SGHNT and CDR2 as YENEEA. CDR3 sequence: CASSFGGGANTGELFF. CDR3 nucleotides: TGTGCCAGCAGCTTTGGAGGGGGGGCCAACACCGGGGAGCTGTTTTTT.

The chain carries TRBV2 and TRBJ1-1; D unresolved. This CDR3 contains 13 residues. V gave up 5 bases and J gave up 2 bases, with 9 bases separating them. Germline assignment: CDR1 SNHLY and CDR2 FYNNEI. This CDR3 is CASSPDPNTEAFF. CDR3 nucleotides: TGTGCCAGCAGTCCCGACCCCAACACTGAAGCTTTCTTT. The full variable domain, in which reference TRBV2 and TRBJ1-1 provide the parts outside the CDR3, is EPEVTQTPSHQVTQMGQEVILRCVPISNHLYFYWYRQILGQKVEFLVSFYNNEISEKSEIFDDQFSVERPDGSNFTLKIRSTKLEDSAMYFCASSPDPNTEAFFGQGTRLTVV.

The chain joins TRBV7-8 to TRBJ1-1, with 11 positions matching TRBD1. Germline V CDR1 and CDR2: SGHVS, FQNEAQ. V lost 5 bases, J lost 5 bases, and 13 bases stayed unmatched. The CDR3 has 17 residues. CDR3 sequence: CASSENQRTGGGTEAFF. For the CDR3, the DNA is TGTGCCAGCAGCGAAAATCAAAGGACAGGGGGCGGGACTGAAGCTTTCTTT.

The V gene is TRBV28, the J gene TRBJ2-2; no clear D gene. Germline assignment: CDR1 MDHEN and CDR2 SYDVKM. The CDR3 runs to 11 residues. The V and J ends lost 6 bases and 6 bases respectively, with 5 bases between them. The CDR3 coding sequence is TGTGCCAGCAGCGGTTCCGGGGAGCTGTTTTTT. Protein sequence: CASSGSGELFF.

This clone was counted a few times. CDR3 in amino acids: CASSGLTGGSIGNTIYF. CDR3 bases: TGTGCCAGCAGTGGACTGACAGGGGGAAGTATTGGAAACACCATATATTTT. This chain links TRBV25-1 with TRBJ1-3; 9 nucleotides agree with TRBD1. The V segment lost 4 bases and the J segment 3 bases; nucleotides outside the gene matches: 10. This CDR3 has 17 residues. Germline CDR1 and CDR2: MGHDK and SYGVNS.

This clone appeared a single time. The chain combines TRBV7-3 with TRBJ2-2, with D tentatively TRBD1 (6 bases). Trimming removed 5 bases from V and 5 bases from J, with 15 bases in between. The CDR3 loop spans 15 amino acids. The germline CDR1 and CDR2 sequences are SGHTA and FQGTGA. DNA of the CDR3: TGTGCCAGCAGCCTACAGGGTGGCGGGACCGGGGAGCTGTTTTTT. Protein product: CASSLQGGGTGELFF.

The table lists this clone with a few counts. The gene calls are TRBV19 and TRBJ2-2; 9 bases agree with TRBD1. The CDR3 is made up of 17 amino acids. The germline V gene has CDR1 LNHDA and CDR2 SQIVND (reference sequence). V was clipped by 4 bases and J by 5 bases; unmatched bases: 11. CDR3 DNA: TGTGCCAGTAGTAGGGACAGGGAGAGGTTAAGGACCGGGGAGCTGTTTTTT. Translated: CASSRDRERLRTGELFF.

This rearrangement joins TRBV30 to TRBJ1-1; 8 nucleotides agree with TRBD1. V shed 2 bases, J shed 1 base, and the junction held 3 bases outside the gene matches. Per germline, CDR1 GTSNPN and CDR2 SVGIG (reference sequence). The CDR3 totals 14 residues. The chain's CDR3 is CAWSSGQGNTEAFF. The CDR3 nucleotides are TGTGCCTGGAGTTCCGGACAGGGGAACACTGAAGCTTTCTTT.

The rearrangement uses TRBV10-3 and TRBJ2-2, with D perhaps TRBD1 or TRBD2 (5 bases each). This CDR3 is 16 amino acids long. Germline-derived CDR1 and CDR2 are ENHRY and SYGVKD. Trimming took 2 bases from V and 2 from J, leaving 12 bases between them. The CDR3 nucleotides read TGTGCCATCAGTGAGAATGAGAGGGGCAACACCGGGGAGCTGTTTTTT. Its translation: CAISENERGNTGELFF.

The CDR3 is CASSMGVTQYF. The CDR3 DNA is TGTGCCAGTAGTATGGGGGTTACGCAGTATTTT. The V call is TRBV19, the J call TRBJ2-3; perhaps D is TRBD1 or TRBD2 (5 bases each). Trimming left V 3 bases short and J 8 bases short, with 6 bases between. Germline V gives CDR1 LNHDA, CDR2 SQIVND (reference sequence). The CDR3 totals 11 residues.

This clone was recorded once. V gene TRBV19 combines with J gene TRBJ2-7, with D possibly being TRBD1 or TRBD2 (5 bases each). Between the trimmed V and J ends, which lost 3 bases and 2 bases, there was a span of 11 bases. The CDR3 consists of 14 residues. Germline V gene data show CDR1 as LNHDA and CDR2 as SQIVND (reference sequence). The CDR3 bases are TGTGCCAGTAGTATCACCGGGGACCCCTACGAGCAGTACTTC. Its protein is CASSITGDPYEQYF. The whole variable domain, filled in from reference TRBV19 and TRBJ2-7, reads DGGITQSPKYLFRKEGQNVTLSCEQNLNHDAMYWYRQDPGQGLRLIYYSQIVNDFQKGDIAEGYSVSREKKESFPLTVTSAQKNPTAFYLCASSITGDPYEQYFGPGTRLTVT.

The V and J genes are TRBV29-1 and TRBJ1-2; D possibly corresponds to TRBD1 (6 bases). The CDR3 covers 14 residues. Germline values: CDR1 SQVTM, CDR2 ANQGSEA. Trimming shortened V by 0 bases and J by 4 bases, and 12 bases separated the two germline ends. CDR3 sequence: CSVEEPQGFYGYTF. The CDR3 coding sequence is TGCAGCGTTGAAGAGCCCCAGGGGTTCTATGGCTACACCTTC.

The V and J genes are TRBV30 and TRBJ1-5, with 7 bases fitting TRBD1. The CDR3 spans 16 residues. The junction had 9 bases not matched to a gene; V was cut back by 1 base and J by 3 bases. From germline, CDR1 is GTSNPN and CDR2 SVGIG (reference sequence). The CDR3: CAWSAVTGVHNQPQHF. DNA of the CDR3: TGTGCCTGGAGTGCAGTTACAGGGGTCCACAATCAGCCCCAGCATTTT.

This clone has a single count. The rearrangement links TRBV5-1 to TRBJ1-3; D gene unclear. Germline V lookup: CDR1 SGHRS, CDR2 YFSETQ. The CDR3 is 17 residues long. V was trimmed by 4 bases and J by 0 bases, leaving 17 bases between them. CDR3 nucleotides: TGCGCCAGCAGCAGGGTCAAAGGCCGGGACTCTGGAAACACCATATATTTT. This codes for CASSRVKGRDSGNTIYF.